Shown below are 22 T cell receptor beta chains from a single sample sequenced in a study of Tregs in tolerant kidney transplant recipients. The assay was immunoSEQ multiplex PCR, and TCRdb's table has in-frame clones only and misses some. Of roughly 69,000 clones detected, approximately 88% appear once; the ten largest clones hold about 0.37%. Sequences were derived from CD4+ T cells from blood, sampled before the transplant. The receptors stem from a human donor who received a combined kidney and bone marrow transplant.

V usage is TRBV25-1 and J usage is TRBJ2-7; 8 positions agree with TRBD1. Per the germline V gene, CDR1 is MGHDK and CDR2 is SYGVNS. V lost 5 bases, J lost 2 bases, and 8 bases stayed unmatched. The CDR3 is 15 amino acids. CDR3 in DNA: TGTGCCAGCAGTAGGCAGGGGGCGGGCGCCTACGAGCAGTACTTC. It translates to CASSRQGAGAYEQYF.

This rearrangement joins TRBV28 to TRBJ2-3; D not certain. The V gene lost 5 bases and the J gene lost 2 bases, with 5 bases spanning the gap. CDR3 length: 12 residues. Germline-derived CDR1 and CDR2 are MDHEN and SYDVKM. DNA for the CDR3: TGTGCCAGCAGTAAACTCACAGATACGCAGTATTTT. Protein: CASSKLTDTQYF.

This chain links TRBV30 with TRBJ2-4, with D perhaps TRBD2 (5 bases). Germline CDR1 and CDR2: GTSNPN and SVGIG (reference sequence). The CDR3 extends over 15 amino acids. The V end lost 0 bases, the J end lost 9 bases, and 18 bases lay between the germline ends. CDR3 coding DNA: TGTGCCTGGAGTGTACGGGCTGAGGGCAGCGGCATTCAGTACTTC. It encodes CAWSVRAEGSGIQYF.

The chain combines TRBV6-6 with TRBJ1-1; D may be TRBD1 (5 bases). The germline CDR1 and CDR2 sequences are MNHNY and SVGAGI (reference sequence). V was cut by 8 bases and J by 0 bases, with 16 bases left in between. The length of the CDR3 is 15 residues. CDR3 residues: CASGLNQGMNTEAFF. Written as DNA, the CDR3 is TGTGCCAGCGGTCTTAATCAGGGAATGAACACTGAAGCTTTCTTT.

In its sample, this clone was seen once. The junction shows a germline mismatch at one end, possibly a read error. The chain recombines TRBV29-1 with TRBJ2-7, with 7 bases matching TRBD1. The CDR3 length is 13 residues. In germline, CDR1 is SQVTM, CDR2 ANQGSEA. CDR3 residues: CSVELGRTRGRCF. The CDR3 DNA is TGCAGCGTTGAGCTGGGACGGACGAGGGGGCGGTGCTTC.

The J gene is TRBJ2-1, the V gene TRBV2, with D perhaps being TRBD1 or TRBD2 (5 bases each). Trimming took 8 bases from V and 0 from J, leaving 17 bases between them. Germline V gene data show CDR1 as SNHLY and CDR2 as FYNNEI. The CDR3 runs 16 residues. CDR3 sequence (DNA): TGTGCCAGCGGTGGGGGAGAGGGCTTCTCCTACAATGAGCAGTTCTTC. It is translated as CASGGGEGFSYNEQFF.

The chain links TRBV5-1 to TRBJ2-3, with D maybe TRBD2 (5 bases). The CDR3 is 16 amino acids. V lost 4 bases and J lost 0, with 15 bases in between. Germline V gene data show CDR1 as SGHRS and CDR2 as YFSETQ. The CDR3 coding sequence is TGCGCCAGCAGCACTGGCGGGCCTTCTAGCACAGATACGCAGTATTTT. The encoded protein is CASSTGGPSSTDTQYF.

V usage is TRBV5-1 and J usage is TRBJ2-1; a weak D match, TRBD2 (6 bases). The CDR3 consists of 12 residues. Germline V gene data show CDR1 as SGHRS and CDR2 as YFSETQ. Trimming removed 2 bases from V and 12 bases from J, with 12 bases in between. CDR3 in amino acids: CASSFQEGVQFF. CDR3 coding DNA: TGCGCCAGCAGCTTTCAGGAGGGTGTGCAGTTCTTC. Using reference TRBV5-1 and TRBJ2-1 for the parts outside the CDR3, the full variable domain is KAGVTQTPRYLIKTRGQQVTLSCSPISGHRSVSWYQQTPGQGLQFLFEYFSETQRNKGNFPGRFSGRQFSNSRSEMNVSTLELGDSALYLCASSFQEGVQFFGPGTRLTVL.

The CDR3 sequence is CASSTGTGNNEQFF. DNA for the CDR3: TGTGCCAGCAGTACCGGGACAGGGAACAATGAGCAGTTCTTC. The chain couples TRBV2 to TRBJ2-1; 9 nucleotides agree with TRBD1. The CDR3 extends over 14 amino acids. Germline V gives CDR1 SNHLY, CDR2 FYNNEI. The V segment lost 5 bases and the J segment 5 bases; nucleotides outside the gene matches: 4.

This clone was detected once. This chain connects TRBV4-3 to TRBJ2-5, with TRBD2 matching over 7 bases. The CDR3 length is 17 residues. J gave up 1 base and V 1 base, and 9 bases lay outside the gene matches. Germline V gene sequence: CDR1 LGHNA, CDR2 YSLEER. CDR3 DNA: TGCGCCAGCAGCCAAGGTGGAGCAGGGAGGGGCCAAGAGACCCAGTACTTC. It translates to CASSQGGAGRGQETQYF.

The chain recombines TRBV19 with TRBJ1-1; no clear D gene. This CDR3 is 14 amino acids long. V was shortened by 0 bases and J by 0 bases, with 5 bases between the two germline ends. The germline gives CDR1 LNHDA, CDR2 SQIVND (reference sequence). As DNA, the CDR3 is TGTGCCAGTAGTATAGACAGGCTGAACACTGAAGCTTTCTTT. It codes for CASSIDRLNTEAFF.

The rearrangement links TRBV28 to TRBJ2-3, with 7 nucleotides matching TRBD1. With V trimmed by 5 bases and J by 0 bases, 11 bases remained unmatched. Per the germline V gene, CDR1 is MDHEN and CDR2 is SYDVKM. CDR3 length equals 17 residues. This CDR3 is CASSPHRTGASTDTQYF. The CDR3 region has the DNA TGTGCCAGCAGTCCCCACCGGACAGGAGCTAGCACAGATACGCAGTATTTT.

The chain recombines TRBV5-1 with TRBJ2-7, with TRBD1 identical over 9 bases. The junction had 9 bases not matched to a gene; V was cut back by 4 bases and J by 4 bases. Germline CDR1 reads SGHRS; CDR2 reads YFSETQ. The CDR3 totals 15 residues. CDR3 bases: TGCGCCAGCAGCCCCTGGGGACAGGGCGTATACGAGCAGTACTTC. Translated: CASSPWGQGVYEQYF.

This clone was observed a handful of times. The V and J genes are TRBV15 and TRBJ2-7, with D perhaps TRBD1 (5 bases). Trimming removed 0 bases at V and 6 bases at J, with 12 bases between. The length of the CDR3 is 14 residues. The germline V gene encodes CDR1 LNHNV and CDR2 YYDKDF (reference sequence). This CDR3 reads CATSRERFRGEQYF. The CDR3 DNA reads TGTGCCACCAGCAGAGAAAGGTTTAGGGGCGAGCAGTACTTC.

The CDR3 DNA reads TGTGCCAGCAGCCGTACAAGGGGGAACGGTTACGAGCAGTACTTC. It yields the protein CASSRTRGNGYEQYF. The chain carries TRBV5-4 and TRBJ2-7, with a tentative D call TRBD1 (6 bases). The CDR3 has 15 amino acids. Germline CDR1 SGHNT, CDR2 YYREEE (reference sequence). Trimming cost V 4 bases and J 4 bases, with 18 bases left between them.

The gene calls are TRBV27 and TRBJ2-7, with no clear D. This CDR3 is 12 amino acids long. The germline V and J ends were trimmed by 5 bases and 6 bases, with 11 bases remaining between them. Germline CDR1 MNHEY, CDR2 SMNVEV (reference sequence). CDR3 bases: TGTGCCAGCAGTCCTCAGGTGGGCGAGCAGTACTTC. Residues: CASSPQVGEQYF.

Regarding this clone: At one end, the junction sequence differs from germline, possibly due to a read error. The CDR3 region has the DNA TGTGCCAGCAGTTCCTTCCGGGACTACCATGAGCAGTTCTTC. It codes for CASSSFRDYHEQFF. The V call is TRBV28, the J call TRBJ2-1, with TRBD2 matching over 7 bases. The germline V gene has CDR1 MDHEN and CDR2 SYDVKM. The CDR3 totals 14 residues.

The J gene is TRBJ1-5, the V gene TRBV7-2; the D gene is possibly TRBD1 (6 bases). Germline values: CDR1 SGHTA, CDR2 FQGNSA. CDR3 length: 14 residues. The germline V and J ends were trimmed by 8 bases and 0 bases, with 11 bases remaining between them. CDR3 in DNA: TGTGCCAGCCAACAGGGAAATAGCAATCAGCCCCAGCATTTT. This sequence encodes CASQQGNSNQPQHF.

This clone was detected once. The gene calls are TRBV18 and TRBJ2-7; D gene uncertain. V was trimmed by 3 bases and J by 4 bases, leaving 16 bases between them. Germline-derived CDR1 and CDR2 are KGHSH and LQKENI. The CDR3 spans 15 residues. The chain's CDR3 is CASSPGVVAWYEQYF. CDR3 coding DNA: TGTGCCAGCTCACCGGGTGTGGTAGCTTGGTACGAGCAGTACTTC. The complete variable domain, with remaining parts taken from reference TRBV18 and TRBJ2-7, reads NAGVMQNPRHLVRRRGQEARLRCSPMKGHSHVYWYRQLPEEGLKFMVYLQKENIIDESGMPKERFSAEFPKEGPSILRIQQVVRGDSAAYFCASSPGVVAWYEQYFGPGTRLTVT.

CDR3 in amino acids: CAWSGGDQPQHF. DNA of the CDR3: TGTGCCTGGAGTGGGGGGGATCAGCCCCAGCATTTT. The J gene is TRBJ1-5, the V gene TRBV30; tentative D call: TRBD1 (5 bases). The germline V and J ends were trimmed by 1 base and 5 bases, with 6 bases remaining between them. CDR1 and CDR2 (germline): GTSNPN, SVGIG (reference sequence). The CDR3 totals 12 residues.

The chain couples TRBV30 to TRBJ1-3, with D perhaps TRBD1 (6 bases). This CDR3 has 15 amino acids. The germline V gene encodes CDR1 GTSNPN and CDR2 SVGIG (reference sequence). Trimming removed 1 base from V and 6 bases from J, with 16 bases in between. CDR3 region: CAWSGGLGVENTIYF. For the CDR3, the DNA is TGTGCCTGGAGTGGGGGGCTCGGGGTCGAAAACACCATATATTTT.

This chain uses TRBV27 with TRBJ2-3, with 7 bases lining up with TRBD2. Germline values: CDR1 MNHEY, CDR2 SMNVEV (reference sequence). The CDR3 consists of 14 residues. V was clipped by 5 bases and J by 2 bases; unmatched bases: 4. The CDR3 sequence: CASSLADFTDTQYF. For the CDR3, the DNA is TGTGCCAGCAGTCTAGCGGATTTCACAGATACGCAGTATTTT.